The clone carrying this T cell receptor (beta chain) was detected ten times or more. The CDR3 consists of 13 residues. The germline CDR1 and CDR2 sequences are SGHTA and FQGTGA. J lost 13 bases, V lost 2 bases, and 8 bases had no gene match. Each CDR3 protein gets one entry after TCRdb re-called the multiplex PCR reads with MiXCR. The data hold roughly 32,000 distinct CDR3 sequences, with roughly 36% observed a single time. This sample is drawn from a study of breast tumors, draining lymph nodes, adjacent tissues. The rearrangement links TRBV7-3 to TRBJ2-1; 7 bases fit TRBD2. The sequencing sample was made of breast tumor tissue. This clonotype originated in a female donor with breast cancer. Some clones in this sample may be carry-over from other donors' samples. The CDR3 coding sequence is TGTGCCAGCAGCTTACTTACGGGAGGCGAACAGTTCTTC. Protein product: CASSLLTGGEQFF.